Shown below are 18 T cell receptor beta chains from a single sample sequenced in a study of blood T cell repertoires in COVID-19. Only in-frame clones appear in the TCRdb table, and some are missing; sequencing was by immunoSEQ multiplex PCR. The profile covers 230,000 or so clones, with 70% to 90% appearing a single time and just over 6.5% taken by the ten largest. The specimen was PBMCs or T cells enriched from blood (not recorded which). The origin of the receptors is a woman in her forties or fifties who had been exposed to COVID-19.

In its sample, this clone was seen many times. This rearrangement joins TRBV3-1 (or the pseudogene TRBV3-2) to TRBJ1-2; TRBD1 is a possible D gene (6 bases). V dropped 3 bases and J dropped 8 bases, with 13 bases sitting between them. Germline V lookup: CDR1 LGHDT, CDR2 YNNKEL (reference sequence). The CDR3 is 13 amino acids. The CDR3 nucleotides are TGTGCCAGCAGCCATTTACAGGGAAGCGGCTACACCTTC. Its protein is CASSHLQGSGYTF.

This chain connects TRBV18 to TRBJ1-6; D uncertain. V dropped 3 bases and J dropped 6 bases, with 12 bases sitting between them. There are 15 residues in the CDR3. CDR1 and CDR2 (germline): KGHSH, LQKENI. The CDR3 DNA reads TGTGCCAGCTCACCGGCTCTTACGGGTAATTCACCCCTCCACTTT. This codes for CASSPALTGNSPLHF.

The CDR3 coding sequence is TGTGCCAGCAGATCCGGGACAGGGATTATCGAGCAGTACTTC. Translation gives CASRSGTGIIEQYF. The V gene is TRBV27, the J gene TRBJ2-7; TRBD1 matches 9 bases. V lost 6 bases, J lost 6 bases, and 9 bases stayed unmatched. The germline CDR1 and CDR2 sequences are MNHEY and SMNVEV (reference sequence). This CDR3 comprises 14 residues.

The chain recombines TRBV19 with TRBJ2-5; 7 nucleotides match TRBD1. The CDR3 is 14 amino acids. Germline trimming cut 3 bases from V and 4 bases from J; bases unmatched to any gene: 5. Germline loops: CDR1 LNHDA, CDR2 SQIVND (reference sequence). CDR3 DNA: TGTGCCAGTAGTATTCGGGACAGTGGAGAGACCCAGTACTTC. This sequence encodes CASSIRDSGETQYF.

The genes are TRBV2 and TRBJ1-1, with D perhaps matching TRBD1 (5 bases). CDR3 length equals 17 residues. V lost 5 bases and J 1 base, leaving 20 bases between the germline ends. Germline CDR1 SNHLY, CDR2 FYNNEI. This CDR3 reads CASSLILGRGENTEAFF. Written as DNA, the CDR3 is TGTGCCAGCAGTTTAATCTTGGGACGGGGGGAGAACACTGAAGCTTTCTTT.

This clone appeared once. The V call is TRBV4-3, the J call TRBJ1-1; perhaps TRBD1 as D (6 bases). CDR1 and CDR2 from the germline V gene are LGHNA and YSLEER. The V end was cut by 4 bases, the J end by 6 bases, with 18 bases between. The CDR3 loop spans 15 amino acids. This chain's CDR3 is CASSLFTGRRAEAFF. The CDR3 DNA sequence: TGCGCCAGCAGCCTTTTTACAGGGAGACGGGCTGAAGCTTTCTTT.

The chain is built from TRBV10-3 and TRBJ1-1; D is undetermined. The V end lost 0 bases, the J end lost 6 bases, and 20 bases lay between the germline ends. Germline CDR1 ENHRY, CDR2 SYGVKD. The CDR3 extends over 17 amino acids. The CDR3 reads CAISESSRGEGGAEAFF. The CDR3 DNA sequence: TGTGCCATCAGTGAGTCGAGTCGTGGGGAGGGAGGCGCTGAAGCTTTCTTT.

V usage is TRBV6-2 or TRBV6-3 and J usage is TRBJ2-1; 11 bases agree with TRBD2. This CDR3 comprises 19 residues. The V gene's germline CDR1 is MNHEY and CDR2 SVGEGT. J gave up 0 bases and V 2 bases, and 9 bases lay outside the gene matches. Here the CDR3 reads CASSYTLELAGDSYNEQFF. DNA of the CDR3: TGTGCCAGCAGTTACACCCTGGAACTAGCGGGGGACTCCTACAATGAGCAGTTCTTC.

The chain recombines TRBV6-5 with TRBJ1-2; the D gene is possibly TRBD1 (6 bases). The CDR3 runs 13 residues. The V end lost 6 bases, the J end lost 3 bases, and 11 bases lay between the germline ends. The germline V gene encodes CDR1 MNHEY and CDR2 SVGAGI. As DNA, the CDR3 is TGTGCCAGCAGCACAGGGAGCTACTATGGCTACACCTTC. Its protein is CASSTGSYYGYTF.

The CDR3 spells CASSRDRSGAFF. Here the CDR3 DNA reads TGTGCCAGCAGTCGCGACCGGAGCGGAGCTTTCTTT. The chain joins TRBV2 to TRBJ1-1; D not resolved. CDR1 is SNHLY, CDR2 FYNNEI, per germline. The CDR3 loop spans 12 amino acids. Trimming pared 5 bases from V and 10 bases from J, leaving 14 bases between. The full variable domain, rest sourced from reference TRBV2 and TRBJ1-1, is EPEVTQTPSHQVTQMGQEVILRCVPISNHLYFYWYRQILGQKVEFLVSFYNNEISEKSEIFDDQFSVERPDGSNFTLKIRSTKLEDSAMYFCASSRDRSGAFFGQGTRLTVV.

The chain joins TRBV15 to TRBJ2-5, with 9 bases fitting TRBD2. Unmatched junction bases numbered 6, after V lost 8 bases and J lost 5 bases. CDR1 LNHNV and CDR2 YYDKDF come from the germline V gene (reference sequence). The CDR3 length is 13 residues. The CDR3 DNA reads TGTGCCACCCAAGGGACTAGCCGGGAGACCCAGTACTTC. Its protein is CATQGTSRETQYF. Full variable domain (remainder filled in from reference TRBV15 and TRBJ2-5): DAMVIQNPRYQVTQFGKPVTLSCSQTLNHNVMYWYQQKSSQAPKLLFHYYDKDFNNEADTPDNFQSRRPNTSFCFLDIRSPGLGDTAMYLCATQGTSRETQYFGPGTRLLVL.

This clone appeared once. The CDR3 sequence: CASSLDGRRGTYNEQFF. DNA of the CDR3: TGTGCCAGCAGCTTAGACGGGAGGCGGGGAACTTACAATGAGCAGTTCTTC. This chain connects TRBV7-3 to TRBJ2-1, with 7 bases lining up with TRBD2. This CDR3 region has 17 residues. CDR1 and CDR2 from the germline V gene are SGHTA and FQGTGA. Trimming cost V 2 bases and J 4 bases; bases outside gene matches: 11.

The CDR3 reads CASSLGGDSTGELFF. CDR3 nucleotide sequence: TGTGCCAGCAGCTTAGGGGGGGACTCGACCGGGGAGCTGTTTTTT. This sequence joins TRBV11-2 and TRBJ2-2, with D possibly being TRBD2 (6 bases). CDR1 is SGHAT and CDR2 is FQNNGV in the germline V gene. CDR3 length equals 15 residues. V was pared by 1 base and J by 5 bases, with 11 bases between.

The CDR3 DNA reads TGTGCCAGCACGGCAGGGGGAAACTATGGCTACACCTTC. Encoded protein: CASTAGGNYGYTF. The rearrangement joins TRBV28 to TRBJ1-2, with TRBD1 matching over 7 bases. V lost 7 bases to trimming and J lost 2 bases; unmatched junction nucleotides: 4. The CDR3 is made up of 13 amino acids. Germline loops: CDR1 MDHEN, CDR2 SYDVKM.

This clone was observed a single time. The V gene is TRBV3-1 (or the pseudogene TRBV3-2), the J gene TRBJ2-3; TRBD2 agrees at 15 bases. The V gene's germline CDR1 is LGHDT and CDR2 YNNKEL (reference sequence). After removal of 4 bases from V and 0 bases from J, the junction contained 2 bases not matched to a gene. The CDR3 is made up of 17 amino acids. CDR3: CASSRTSGGASTDTQYF. CDR3 sequence (DNA): TGTGCCAGCAGCCGGACTAGCGGGGGGGCTAGCACAGATACGCAGTATTTT.

The chain recombines TRBV27 with TRBJ2-1, with 11 bases lining up with TRBD2. This CDR3 has 13 residues. V gave up 10 bases and J gave up 5 bases; unmatched junction bases: 4. Germline lookup yields CDR1 MNHEY and CDR2 SMNVEV (reference sequence). The CDR3 spells CATGTSGNNEQFF. CDR3 coding DNA: TGTGCCACGGGGACTAGCGGAAACAATGAGCAGTTCTTC.

V usage is TRBV5-6 and J usage is TRBJ2-7, with D unresolved. V gave up 4 bases and J gave up 6 bases, with 8 bases separating them. Germline V gene lookup returns CDR1 SGHDT and CDR2 YYEEEE. CDR3 length equals 11 residues. In nucleotides, the CDR3 is TGTGCCAGCAGCCTTCAAGCCGAGCAGTACTTC. It encodes CASSLQAEQYF.

The chain has TRBV5-8 and TRBJ2-2; D possibly corresponds to TRBD1 (5 bases). The ends were cut back, 5 bases at V and 0 bases at J, with 8 bases in the middle. Germline lookup yields CDR1 SGHTS and CDR2 YDEGEE. This CDR3 is built from 14 residues. CDR3 sequence: CASRRGANTGELFF. In nucleotides, the CDR3 is TGTGCCAGCAGAAGGGGCGCGAACACCGGGGAGCTGTTTTTT.